Listed below are T cell receptor beta chains from one sample, sequenced in a study of blood T cell repertoires in COVID-19. TCRdb's table, derived via immunoSEQ multiplex PCR, lists solely in-frame clones and lacks some. The sample records 35,000 to 50,000 clones, 80% to 90% being singletons. The sequencing sample was made of peripheral blood. These receptors came from a man between 65 and 85 years old with active COVID-19. The CDR3 runs from the conserved cysteine through the conserved F or W. A D gene is named only where the DNA matches it firmly. A clone size is listed for some rows: how often the clone was seen (once, few, many), or a class if it is expanded.

J gene,D gene,V gene,clone size,CDR3 DNA,CDR3 protein
TRBJ1-5,-,TRBV19,few,TGTGCCACTATCGACGGGTTGGGCCAGCATTTT,CATIDGLGQHF
TRBJ1-5,TRBD1,TRBV4-2,-,TGTGCCAGCAGCCTAAGACAGGGGGATCAGCCCCAGCATTTT,CASSLRQGDQPQHF
TRBJ1-4,TRBD1,TRBV5-8,-,TGTGCCAGCCGACAGGGTAATGAAAAACTGTTTTTT,CASRQGNEKLFF
TRBJ1-6,-,TRBV9,once,TGTGCCAGCAGCGTAGGGACAGCCCTTCGATCACCCCTCCACTTT,CASSVGTALRSPLHF
TRBJ2-7,-,TRBV7-6,-,TGTGCCAGCAGTCCTATTCAGGGGAGCTCCTACGAGCAGTACTTC,CASSPIQGSSYEQYF
TRBJ2-5,TRBD2,TRBV11-2,few,TGTGCCAGCAGCTTAAATCTAGCGGGGGCCGGGGAGACCCAGTACTTC,CASSLNLAGAGETQYF
TRBJ2-5,TRBD1,TRBV7-2,-,TGTGCCAGCAGCTCGCGGGACAGGCCAGGGGAAGAGACCCAGTACTTC,CASSSRDRPGEETQYF
TRBJ1-2,-,TRBV20-1,-,TGCAGTGCTAGTAACGGGGATGGCTACACCTTC,CSASNGDGYTF
TRBJ2-5,TRBD1,TRBV5-1,-,TGCGCCAGCAGCTATACAGGGGGCCAAGAGACCCAGTACTTC,CASSYTGGQETQYF
TRBJ1-2,TRBD1,TRBV7-2,few,TGTGCCAGCAGCTTAGAATGGGACAGCCATGGCTACACCTTC,CASSLEWDSHGYTF
TRBJ2-6,-,TRBV23-1,-,TGCGCCAGCAGCCTAGAGTGGCAGGGGAAGACTGGGGCCAACGTCCTGACTTTC,CASSLEWQGKTGANVLTF
TRBJ2-5,-,TRBV7-9,-,TGTGCCAGCAGTTACACAGGGAGCGGAGAGACCCAGTACTTC,CASSYTGSGETQYF
TRBJ1-2,TRBD1,TRBV7-6,-,TGTGCCAGCAGCTTAGCGGGCCCCACCGTCAGGGGGGACAGGGCTGGAGTTGATGGCTACACCTTC,CASSLAGPTVRGDRAGVDGYTF
TRBJ2-7,TRBD1,TRBV28,once,TGTGCCAGCAGGCCGACAGGGGGCGGGCAGCAGTACTTC,CASRPTGGGQQYF
TRBJ2-7,-,TRBV7-3,few,TGTGCCAGCAGCTTGGGCGGGGCCTCCTACGAGCAGTACTTC,CASSLGGASYEQYF
TRBJ1-5,-,TRBV5-1,-,TGCGCCAGCAGCTTGGAGACGGGGGGCGACCAGCCCCAGCATTTT,CASSLETGGDQPQHF
TRBJ2-7,-,TRBV5-6,-,TGTGCCAGCAGCTTGGGACGGGGAAACTCCTACGAGCAGTACTTC,CASSLGRGNSYEQYF
TRBJ2-7,-,TRBV24-1,-,TGTGCCACCAGTGATTTAGGCGAGACAGGTTCAATTTGTTCCTACGAGCAGTACTTC,CATSDLGETGSICSYEQYF
TRBJ2-5,-,TRBV10-1,-,TGCGCCAGCAGTGACCGGGACTACCAAGAGACCCAGTACTTC,CASSDRDYQETQYF
TRBJ2-7,-,TRBV2,-,TGTGCCAGCAGCGGTCCCTCCTACGAGCAGTACTTC,CASSGPSYEQYF
TRBJ2-5,TRBD2,TRBV18,-,TGTGCCAGCTCACCGAGACCTCCCCGGACTAGCGGGGAAGAGACCCAGTACTTC,CASSPRPPRTSGEETQYF
TRBJ2-1,-,TRBV5-6,-,TGTGCCAGCAGCTTGGTCGCGGACTACAATGAGCAGTTCTTC,CASSLVADYNEQFF
TRBJ2-3,-,TRBV5-5,-,TGTGCCAGCAGCTTGAGCGTTACTAGCACAGATACGCAGTATTTT,CASSLSVTSTDTQYF
TRBJ1-1,-,TRBV3-1/TRBV3-2,-,TGTGCCAGCAGCCAAGACCCGGGAAACACTGAAGCTTTCTTT,CASSQDPGNTEAFF
TRBJ2-5,-,TRBV9,-,TGTGCCAGCAGCGTAGGCGGGGAGACCCAGTACTTC,CASSVGGETQYF
TRBJ2-1,TRBD1,TRBV19,-,TGTGCCAGTAGGAAAGGACCGGGACAGGGGGCCAATGAGCAGTTCTTC,CASRKGPGQGANEQFF
TRBJ2-2,-,TRBV11-3,-,TGTGCCAGCAGCTCCTTGGACAGGGCGGACGGGAGGCCCGGGGAGCTGTTTTTT,CASSSLDRADGRPGELFF
TRBJ2-1,-,TRBV24-1,-,TGTGCCACCAGTGATTCGGACTCCAATGAGCAGTTCTTC,CATSDSDSNEQFF
TRBJ1-2,-,TRBV4-3,-,TGCGCCAGCAGCCAAGATCCCGGTTCTAACTATGGCTACACCTTC,CASSQDPGSNYGYTF
TRBJ2-2,TRBD1,TRBV19,-,TGTGCCAGTAGTTGGGACAGGGACACCGGGGAGCTGTTTTTT,CASSWDRDTGELFF
TRBJ2-1,-,TRBV5-5,-,TGTGCCAGCAGCTTGCCGGACAATGAGCAGTTCTTC,CASSLPDNEQFF
TRBJ1-5,-,TRBV6-5,-,TGTGCCAGCAGTTCCCTCGAGGTCCCTAGGGGGACCCAGCATTTT,CASSSLEVPRGTQHF
TRBJ1-2,TRBD1,TRBV9,-,TGTGCCAGCAGCGTAGTACCAGGGGGCAAGGGGGGCTACACCTTC,CASSVVPGGKGGYTF
TRBJ1-2,-,TRBV6-5,-,TGTGCCAGCAGTTACAGGAGTCTCTATGGCTACACCTTC,CASSYRSLYGYTF
TRBJ1-1,-,TRBV5-5,-,TGTGCCAGCAGCTTGGGACCATATCACGGACGGGGCACTGAAGCTTTCTTT,CASSLGPYHGRGTEAFF
TRBJ1-5,-,TRBV18,few,TGTGCCAGCTCACCACCCCAGGGGAATCAGCCCCAGCATTTT,CASSPPQGNQPQHF
TRBJ2-7,-,TRBV9,-,TGTGCCAGCAGCGCCGTAGGACATGCCTACGAGCAGTACTTC,CASSAVGHAYEQYF
TRBJ2-1,TRBD1,TRBV9,-,TGTGCCAGCAGCGCGGACAGGGTGTCGAATGAGCAGTTCTTC,CASSADRVSNEQFF
TRBJ1-1,TRBD1,TRBV28,-,TGTGCCAGCAGTTTAAAGGGGACAGGGAACACTGAAGCTTTCTTT,CASSLKGTGNTEAFF
TRBJ2-1,-,TRBV5-6,-,TGTGCCAGCAGCTTGGGGCTTTCCTCCTACAATGAGCAGTTCTTC,CASSLGLSSYNEQFF
TRBJ2-3,TRBD1,TRBV11-3,-,TGTGCCAGCAGCTTGGACAGGGCAGATACGCAGTATTTT,CASSLDRADTQYF
TRBJ1-6,-,TRBV2,-,TGTGCCAGCAGGGACAGAAACAATTCACCCCTCCACTTT,CASRDRNNSPLHF
TRBJ2-2,TRBD1,TRBV24-1,-,TGTGCCACCAGTGACACACAGGGGGCTAGAACCGGGGAGCTGTTTTTT,CATSDTQGARTGELFF
TRBJ1-6,-,TRBV5-1,-,TGCGCCAGCAGCCCGGGGGGCTCCTATAATTCACCCCTCCACTTT,CASSPGGSYNSPLHF
TRBJ1-5,-,TRBV28,once,TGTGCCAGCAGCAGGAACAATCAGCCCCAGCATTTT,CASSRNNQPQHF
TRBJ2-7,TRBD2,TRBV7-2,-,TGTGCCAGCAGCTTATCATGGACTAGCGGGGGGACGTCCTACGAGCAGTACTTC,CASSLSWTSGGTSYEQYF
TRBJ2-3,-,TRBV7-2,once,TGTGCCAGCAGCAACATACGAAGCACAGATACGCAGTATTTT,CASSNIRSTDTQYF
TRBJ1-2,-,TRBV7-2,-,TGTGCCAGCAGCCTACCTGAGGCGATCAAAGGCTACACCTTC,CASSLPEAIKGYTF
TRBJ1-2,TRBD1,TRBV5-4,-,TGTGCCAGCAGCTCGGCAGGAGACAGGGCACGGGGCTACACCTTC,CASSSAGDRARGYTF
TRBJ1-2,TRBD1,TRBV20-1,-,TGCAGTGCTAGAGAGACAGGGGTCTACACCTTC,CSARETGVYTF
TRBJ1-6,TRBD1,TRBV7-9,-,TGTGCCAGCAGCTCAACCCGGGACAGCCGATATAATTCACCCCTCCACTTT,CASSSTRDSRYNSPLHF